These 3 T cell receptor beta chains came from one sample sequenced in a study of response to subunit inactivated influenza vaccine. Via MiXCR, TCRdb re-called the RT-PCR reads, giving one row per CDR3 protein. The repertoire consists of around 750,000 distinct CDR3 sequences, with about 20% occurring once and the leading ten covering approximately 10%. The sample consisted of PBMCs from blood, taken 5 to 6 days after vaccination. Receptor source: a man aged 50 to 60 who received an inactivated influenza vaccine.

This clonotype was observed a few times. This chain uses TRBV9 with TRBJ2-5; 10 bases agree with TRBD2. The CDR3 has 13 residues. V gave up 4 bases and J gave up 5 bases; unmatched junction bases: 2. In germline, CDR1 is SGDLS, CDR2 YYNGEE. The CDR3 region is CASSHSGRETQYF. CDR3 sequence (DNA): TGTGCCAGCAGCCATAGCGGGAGGGAGACCCAGTACTTC.

The chain is built from TRBV4-3 and TRBJ2-7; maybe TRBD2 (7 bases). CDR1 is LGHNA and CDR2 is YSLEER in the germline V gene. V was pared by 2 bases and J by 7 bases, with 18 bases between. The CDR3 covers 15 residues. The CDR3 here is CASSQFGGLGGEQYF. DNA for the CDR3: TGCGCCAGCAGCCAATTCGGGGGGCTAGGGGGGGAGCAGTACTTC.

The chain carries TRBV5-1 and TRBJ2-4; D not certain. Germline V gene lookup returns CDR1 SGHRS and CDR2 YFSETQ. There are 14 residues in the CDR3. Between the trimmed V and J ends, which lost 4 bases and 8 bases, there was a span of 16 bases. CDR3 in amino acids: CASSPWDSFDIQYF. In DNA form, the CDR3 reads TGCGCCAGCAGCCCCTGGGATAGCTTCGACATTCAGTACTTC.